Shown below are 18 T cell receptor beta chains from a single sample sequenced in a study of cytomegalovirus exposure and HLA in healthy donors. The PCR employed 60 Vbeta primers together with 13 Jbeta primers. TCRdb keeps only in-frame clones here, not all; method: immunoSEQ multiplex PCR. This sample has fewer than 200,000 clones, with approximately 72% found just once. Sequenced sample: PBMCs. These receptors all stem from a man aged 40-50 years in good health and CMV-seropositive.

About this clone: An end of the junction does not agree with germline; a read error may underlie this. The rearrangement links TRBV2 to TRBJ1-6; TRBD1 is a possible D gene (6 bases). The germline CDR1 and CDR2 sequences are SNHLY and FYNNEI. The CDR3 loop spans 11 amino acids. CDR3 bases: TGTGCCAGCAGTGAAGGGGACACCGTAGTCTTT. The encoded protein is CASSEGDTVVF.

The rearrangement uses TRBV29-1 and TRBJ1-1; D is undetermined. The CDR3 contains 10 residues. Between the trimmed V and J ends, which lost 4 bases and 6 bases, there was a span of 6 bases. CDR1 SQVTM and CDR2 ANQGSEA come from the germline V gene. The CDR3 reads CSVVAPEAFF. In nucleotides, the CDR3 is TGCAGCGTTGTGGCACCTGAAGCTTTCTTT.

The V and J genes are TRBV6-5 and TRBJ1-2; no firm D call. The V and J ends lost 5 bases and 5 bases respectively, with 12 bases between them. The CDR3 runs to 13 residues. Germline CDR1 MNHEY, CDR2 SVGAGI. This CDR3 reads CASSPRLGYGYTF. Here the CDR3 DNA reads TGTGCCAGCAGTCCTCGCCTCGGTTATGGCTACACCTTC.

V gene TRBV7-2 combines with J gene TRBJ2-7; tentatively, D is TRBD1 (5 bases). Germline assignment: CDR1 SGHTA and CDR2 FQGNSA. Trimming pared 4 bases from V and 0 bases from J, leaving 10 bases between. CDR3 length: 14 amino acids. This CDR3 reads CASSSQGSSYEQYF. The CDR3 DNA reads TGTGCCAGCAGCTCCCAGGGAAGCTCCTACGAGCAGTACTTC.

The chain uses TRBV5-1 and TRBJ2-3; 9 bases map to TRBD2. CDR1 and CDR2 from the germline V gene are SGHRS and YFSETQ. CDR3 length: 16 amino acids. V gave up 4 bases and J gave up 3 bases; unmatched junction bases: 9. CDR3 sequence: CASSRGAGGLTDTQYF. The CDR3, as DNA: TGCGCCAGCAGCCGGGGGGCGGGGGGGCTGACAGATACGCAGTATTTT.

This clone was picked up a small number of times. The chain employs TRBV9 and TRBJ2-3; tentatively, D is TRBD2 (6 bases). Germline values: CDR1 SGDLS, CDR2 YYNGEE. V was clipped by 4 bases and J by 1 base, with 13 bases between them. The CDR3 extends over 15 amino acids. The DNA of the CDR3 is TGTGCCAGCAGCTCCCGACTAGGAGGCACAGATACGCAGTATTTT. As protein: CASSSRLGGTDTQYF.

This chain links TRBV29-1 with TRBJ2-7; possible D gene TRBD1, 6 bases. The CDR3 runs to 13 residues. Looked up from germline, CDR1 is SQVTM and CDR2 is ANQGSEA. Trimming took 4 bases from V and 4 from J, leaving 14 bases between them. CDR3 sequence: CSVVTGTGYEQYF. The CDR3 DNA follows: TGCAGCGTTGTTACAGGAACAGGGTACGAGCAGTACTTC.

The genes are TRBV6-5 and TRBJ1-5; D ambiguous. CDR3 length equals 14 residues. Trimming cost V 6 bases and J 5 bases, with 14 bases left between them. Germline-derived CDR1 and CDR2 are MNHEY and SVGAGI. The CDR3 nucleotides read TGTGCCAGCAGACTGCGGGGTGAGGATCAGCCCCAGCATTTT. Translation gives CASRLRGEDQPQHF.

The chain couples TRBV30 to TRBJ2-2; 7 bases are a match to TRBD1. This CDR3 has 13 residues. V lost 2 bases, J lost 5 bases, and 2 bases stayed unmatched. Germline V lookup: CDR1 GTSNPN, CDR2 SVGIG (reference sequence). DNA of the CDR3: TGTGCCTGGAGTAAGACAGGGACCGGGGAGCTGTTTTTT. Translation: CAWSKTGTGELFF.

The chain joins TRBV2 to TRBJ2-7; TRBD2 might be the D (5 bases). Germline V CDR1 and CDR2: SNHLY, FYNNEI. CDR3 size: 12 residues. V lost 5 bases and J 5 bases, leaving 10 bases between the germline ends. Here the CDR3 reads CASSFTSDEQYF. The CDR3 region has the DNA TGTGCCAGCAGTTTTACTAGTGACGAGCAGTACTTC.

CDR3 in DNA: TGTGCCACCAGCAGAGGACTAGCGGGGGGTGAGCAGTTCTTC. It encodes CATSRGLAGGEQFF. The chain carries TRBV15 and TRBJ2-1; the match to TRBD2 covers 13 bases. Germline V CDR1 and CDR2: LNHNV, YYDKDF (reference sequence). After removal of 1 base from V and 9 bases from J, the junction contained 0 bases not matched to a gene. The CDR3 contains 14 residues.

The chain couples TRBV19 to TRBJ2-7, with D uncertain. The CDR3 has 15 amino acids. The V end lost 1 base, the J end lost 0 bases, and 10 bases lay between the germline ends. CDR1 is LNHDA, CDR2 SQIVND, per germline (reference sequence). The CDR3 region has the DNA TGTGCCAGTAGTATAGCCAGCGTAAGCTCCTACGAGCAGTACTTC. Protein product: CASSIASVSSYEQYF.

J is TRBJ2-1 and V is TRBV29-1; 7 bases are a match to TRBD1. CDR1 SQVTM and CDR2 ANQGSEA come from the germline V gene. This CDR3 has 11 residues. V lost 5 bases and J lost 6; bases outside the gene matches: 1. The DNA of the CDR3 is TGCAGCGTTACAGGGGCCAATGAGCAGTTCTTC. Protein: CSVTGANEQFF.

The chain is built from TRBV4-3 and TRBJ1-2, with TRBD1 identical over 7 bases. With 1 base clipped from V and 4 bases from J, the junction kept 6 bases outside the gene matches. CDR1 is LGHNA and CDR2 is YSLEER in the germline V gene. The CDR3 covers 15 residues. CDR3 bases: TGCGCCAGCAGCCAAGCCTACAGGGGTAGCTATGGCTACACCTTC. Translation: CASSQAYRGSYGYTF.

The chain couples TRBV6-5 to TRBJ1-3; maybe TRBD1 (5 bases). Trimming took 6 bases from V and 8 from J, leaving 14 bases between them. The CDR3 runs to 13 residues. The germline V gene encodes CDR1 MNHEY and CDR2 SVGAGI. CDR3 sequence reads: CASRGHQQDTIYF. As DNA, the CDR3 is TGTGCCAGCAGAGGACACCAGCAGGACACCATATATTTT.

The rearrangement links TRBV27 to TRBJ2-7; D unclear. V was pared by 5 bases and J by 3 bases, with 8 bases between. CDR1 MNHEY and CDR2 SMNVEV come from the germline V gene (reference sequence). CDR3 size: 12 residues. CDR3 DNA sequence: TGTGCCAGCAGTGGAGAGAGCTACGAGCAGTACTTC. It codes for CASSGESYEQYF.

This clone was picked up a small number of times. Other DNA sequences of this sample code for an identical CDR3. The chain joins TRBV6-1 to TRBJ2-7; TRBD2 might be the D (5 bases). This CDR3 has 13 amino acids. Germline V gene lookup returns CDR1 MNHNS and CDR2 SASEGT. Trimming took off 6 bases at V and 3 bases at J, with 12 bases between the two ends. The CDR3 DNA sequence: TGTGCCAGCAGCCGGGAAGGAGTCTACGAGCAGTACTTC. It yields the protein CASSREGVYEQYF.

This clone has more than one count but fewer than ten. The chain recombines TRBV6-6 with TRBJ1-1, with a weak D call TRBD1 (5 bases). Germline V gives CDR1 MNHNY, CDR2 SVGAGI (reference sequence). There are 12 residues in the CDR3. Trimming removed 8 bases from V and 1 base from J, with 8 bases in between. For the CDR3, the DNA is TGTGCCAGCCGACAGAGGAACACTGAAGCTTTCTTT. As protein: CASRQRNTEAFF.